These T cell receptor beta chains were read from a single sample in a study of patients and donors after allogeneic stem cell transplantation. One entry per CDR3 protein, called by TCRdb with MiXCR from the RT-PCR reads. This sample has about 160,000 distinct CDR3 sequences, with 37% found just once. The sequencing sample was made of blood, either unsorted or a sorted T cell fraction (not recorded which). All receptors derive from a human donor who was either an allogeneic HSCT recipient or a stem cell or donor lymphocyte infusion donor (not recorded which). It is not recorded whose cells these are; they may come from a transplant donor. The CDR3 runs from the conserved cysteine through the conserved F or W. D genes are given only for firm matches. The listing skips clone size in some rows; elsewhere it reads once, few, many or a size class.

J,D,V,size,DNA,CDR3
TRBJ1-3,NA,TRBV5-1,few,TGCGCCAGCAGCTTGGCCGGGGCCTCTGGAAACACCATATATTTT,CASSLAGASGNTIYF
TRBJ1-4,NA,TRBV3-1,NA,TGTGCCAGCAGCCTCCGTCAAGCCAGAACTAATGAAAAACTGTTTTTT,CASSLRQARTNEKLFF
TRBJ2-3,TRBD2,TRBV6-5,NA,TGTGCCAGCAGTTACGGGACTAGCGGGGTAGATACGCAGTATTTT,CASSYGTSGVDTQYF
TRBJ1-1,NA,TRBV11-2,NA,TGTGCCAGCAGGAACAGTCCCATGAACACTGAAGCTTTCTTT,CASRNSPMNTEAFF
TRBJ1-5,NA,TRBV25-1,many,TGTGCCAGCAGCATTAGCGACAGGACCGATCAGCCCCAGCATTTT,CASSISDRTDQPQHF
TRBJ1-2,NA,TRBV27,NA,TGTGCCAGCAGTTTATCCCCGGGGGGAGATGGCTACACCTTC,CASSLSPGGDGYTF
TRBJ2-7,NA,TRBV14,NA,TGTGCCAGCAGCTTCCGGGTCGGGCCCTACGAGCAGTACTTC,CASSFRVGPYEQYF
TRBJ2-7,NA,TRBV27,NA,TGTGCCAGCAGCGGCCCCTCCTACGAGCAGTACTTC,CASSGPSYEQYF
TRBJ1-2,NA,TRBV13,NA,TGTGCCAGCAGCCCCCTCTATAGCACAAGTGGCGGCTACACCTTC,CASSPLYSTSGGYTF
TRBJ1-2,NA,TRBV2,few,TGTGCCAGCAGTGAAGCGCTCGGGACCCCAGTCTACACCTTC,CASSEALGTPVYTF
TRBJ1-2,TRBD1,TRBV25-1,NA,TGTGCCAGCAGCGAACAGGGGACCTATGGCTACACCTTC,CASSEQGTYGYTF
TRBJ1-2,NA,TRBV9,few,TGTGCCAGCAGCGTAGGGTTCCGGAACTACTATGGCTACACCTTC,CASSVGFRNYYGYTF
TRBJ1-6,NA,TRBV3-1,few,TGTGCCAGCAGCCAAACCCAGGGTCCAGGGTCACCCCTCCACTTT,CASSQTQGPGSPLHF
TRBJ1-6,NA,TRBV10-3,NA,TGTGCCATCAGTGAAGGGGACTCACCCCTCCACTTT,CAISEGDSPLHF
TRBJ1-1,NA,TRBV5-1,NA,TGCGCCAGCAGCTTGGCCGGGCCAGGGCTACTGAACACTGAAGCTTTCTTT,CASSLAGPGLLNTEAFF
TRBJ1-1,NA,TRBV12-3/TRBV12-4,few,TGTGCCAGCAGTTTAAAGGACCGCACTGAAGCTTTCTTT,CASSLKDRTEAFF
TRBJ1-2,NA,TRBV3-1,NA,TGTGCCAGCAGCCAAGATCTTGTTGCCGTTGGCTACACCTTC,CASSQDLVAVGYTF
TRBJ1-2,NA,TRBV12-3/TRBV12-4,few,TGTGCCAGCATTCTACAGGGTATTTACACCTTC,CASILQGIYTF
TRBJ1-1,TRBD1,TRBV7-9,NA,TGTGCCACCCCCGGGACAGGGGAAGCTAACACTGAAGCTTTCTTT,CATPGTGEANTEAFF
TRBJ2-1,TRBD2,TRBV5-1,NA,TGCGCCAGCAGCCCCTCCATGCGGGGGGATAAGGGTGAGCAGTTCTTC,CASSPSMRGDKGEQFF
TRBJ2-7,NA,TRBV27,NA,TGTGCCAGCAGGTCATCAGGGGATTACGAGCAGTACTTC,CASRSSGDYEQYF
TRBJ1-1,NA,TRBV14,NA,TGTGCCAGCAGCCAAGATCATTTCGACCCCATGAACACTGAAGCTTTCTTT,CASSQDHFDPMNTEAFF
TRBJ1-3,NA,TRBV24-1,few,TGTGCCACCAGTGACCCGACACAATCTGGAAACACCATATATTTT,CATSDPTQSGNTIYF
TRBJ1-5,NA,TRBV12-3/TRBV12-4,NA,TGTGCCAGCAGTCGGGATAGTCAGCCCCAGCATTTT,CASSRDSQPQHF
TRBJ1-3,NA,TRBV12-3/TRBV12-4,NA,TGTGCCAGCAGCCCAGTGGGAGGGACTGGAAACACCATATATTTT,CASSPVGGTGNTIYF
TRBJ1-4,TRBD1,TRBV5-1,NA,TGCGCCAGCAGCTTGCCCTTTGGGACAGGGGAGGATCATGAAAAACTGTTTTTT,CASSLPFGTGEDHEKLFF
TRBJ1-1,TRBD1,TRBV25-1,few,TGTGCCAGCAGTGCACTACAGGGGGTAACTTTCTTT,CASSALQGVTFF
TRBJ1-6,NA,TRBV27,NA,TGTGCCAGCAGTTTAACGGACGCGAATTCACCCCTCCACTTT,CASSLTDANSPLHF
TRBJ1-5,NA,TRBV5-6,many,TGTGCCAGCAGCTTAGCGGGGGATCAGCCCCAGCATTTT,CASSLAGDQPQHF
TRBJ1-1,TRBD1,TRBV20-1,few,TGCAGTGCAAGGACAGGGGGCCATGGCGCCACTGAAGCTTTCTTT,CSARTGGHGATEAFF
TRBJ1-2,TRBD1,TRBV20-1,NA,TGCAGTGCTTCCCCCGGGACAGGGAGGTATTTGGGCAACTATGGCTACACCTTC,CSASPGTGRYLGNYGYTF
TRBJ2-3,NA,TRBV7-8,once,TGTGCCAGCACCAGGGCCCCTAGGGATACGCAGTATTTT,CASTRAPRDTQYF